This T cell receptor (beta chain) was recorded in a study of T cell responses to AZD1222 COVID-19 vaccine. Study-wide points: Seropositivity was recorded at baseline in only a handful of AZD1222 recipients. Nearly half of spike-specific TCRs reportedly target unmutated variant regions. White British donors predominated, females outnumbered males, and clonal diversity was possibly underestimated.

Samples with a second dose at about 4 or about 12 weeks were pooled together. Details on this clone: Its matching antigen is unknown.

The V end lost 6 bases, the J end lost 4 bases, and 18 bases lay between the germline ends. In germline, CDR1 is SGDLS, CDR2 YYNGEE. This CDR3 is 15 amino acids long. Profiled with immunoSEQ multiplex PCR; TCRdb holds only in-frame clones, not every one. Seen here are about 100,000 clones, approximately 89% observed once, and the top ten hold roughly 8%. The V and J genes are TRBV9 and TRBJ2-3; TRBD2 might be the D (6 bases). The clonotype comes from an adult who received the AZD1222 COVID-19 vaccine. Sequenced material: peripheral blood, taken 28 days after the second AZD1222 dose. This CDR3 reads CASNFAGRAADTQYF. CDR3 coding DNA: TGTGCCAGCAATTTTGCGGGAAGGGCCGCAGATACGCAGTATTTT.